This entry is about one T cell receptor beta chain. The record originates from a study of T cell responses to AZD1222 COVID-19 vaccine. CDR3 size: 15 residues. Germline CDR1 is LNHDA and CDR2 is SQIVND (reference sequence). Trimming cost V 0 bases and J 5 bases, with 13 bases left between them. The protocol was immunoSEQ multiplex PCR, while the TCRdb copy is restricted to in-frame clones and leaves out a portion. The repertoire holds around 190,000 clones, with 88% as singletons. The gene calls are TRBV19 and TRBJ1-1; D gene ambiguous. Sequenced here: peripheral blood, sampled 28 days after the second AZD1222 dose. The TCR sequence derives from an adult who received the AZD1222 COVID-19 vaccine. This CDR3 is CASSIDRTESTEAFF. In DNA, the CDR3 is TGTGCCAGTAGTATAGATCGGACGGAAAGTACTGAAGCTTTCTTT.